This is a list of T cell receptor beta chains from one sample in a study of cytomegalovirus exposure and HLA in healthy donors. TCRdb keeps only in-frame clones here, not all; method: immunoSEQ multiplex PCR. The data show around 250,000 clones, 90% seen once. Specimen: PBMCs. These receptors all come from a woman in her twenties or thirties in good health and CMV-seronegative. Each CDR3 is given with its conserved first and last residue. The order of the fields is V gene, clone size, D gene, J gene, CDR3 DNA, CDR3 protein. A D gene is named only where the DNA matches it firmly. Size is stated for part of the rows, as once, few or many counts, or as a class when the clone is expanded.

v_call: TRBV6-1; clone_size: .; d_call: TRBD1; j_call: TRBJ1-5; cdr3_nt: TGTGCCAGCAGTGACCCCAGGGGGCGTATTCAGCCCCAGCATTTT; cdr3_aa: CASSDPRGRIQPQHF
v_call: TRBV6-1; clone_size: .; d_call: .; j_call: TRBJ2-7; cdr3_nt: TGTGCCAGCAGTGTCGCAGGGAGAGTCTACGAGCAGTACTTC; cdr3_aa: CASSVAGRVYEQYF
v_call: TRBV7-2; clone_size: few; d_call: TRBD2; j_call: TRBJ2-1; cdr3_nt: TGTGCCAGCAGCCCCGGGACTAGAAACAATGAGCAGTTCTTC; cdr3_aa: CASSPGTRNNEQFF
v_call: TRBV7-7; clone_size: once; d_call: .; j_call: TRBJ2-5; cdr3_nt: TGTGCCACCGCTCGGTCGGCGGGTGGTGAGACCCAGTACTTC; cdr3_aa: CATARSAGGETQYF
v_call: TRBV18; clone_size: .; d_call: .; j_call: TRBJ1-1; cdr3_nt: TGTGCCAGCTCACGAAAGGGAACTGAAGCTTTCTTT; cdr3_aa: CASSRKGTEAFF
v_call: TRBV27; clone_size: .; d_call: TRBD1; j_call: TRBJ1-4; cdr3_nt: TGTGCCAGCAGTTTATCCTGGACAGGGGGAAGGGAAAAACTGTTTTTT; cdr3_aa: CASSLSWTGGREKLFF
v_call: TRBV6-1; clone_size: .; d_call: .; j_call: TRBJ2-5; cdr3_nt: TGTGCCAGCAGTGAAGTAAGGGGGATCGCGGAGACCCAGTACTTC; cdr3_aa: CASSEVRGIAETQYF
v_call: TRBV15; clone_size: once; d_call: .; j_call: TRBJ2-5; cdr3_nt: TGTGCCACCAGCAGAGACTGGGCCCAAGAGACCCAGTACTTC; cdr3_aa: CATSRDWAQETQYF
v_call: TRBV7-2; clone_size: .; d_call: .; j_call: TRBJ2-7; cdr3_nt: TGTGCCAGCAGCTTAGTCGGTCAGGGGTCCTACGAGCAGTACTTC; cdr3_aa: CASSLVGQGSYEQYF
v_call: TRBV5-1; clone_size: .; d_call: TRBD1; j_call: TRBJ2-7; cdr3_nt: TGCGCCAGCAGCTTGGACGGACAGGGGACCGAGCAGTACTTC; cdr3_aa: CASSLDGQGTEQYF
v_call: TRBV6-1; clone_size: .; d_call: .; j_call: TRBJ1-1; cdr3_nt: TGTGCCAGCAGAATAGACAGCTTGAACACTGAAGCTTTCTTT; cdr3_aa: CASRIDSLNTEAFF
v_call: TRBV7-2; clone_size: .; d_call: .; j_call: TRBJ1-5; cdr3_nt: TGTGCCAGCAGCTTATCCACGAACCTTTATAGCAATCAGCCCCAGCATTTT; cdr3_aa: CASSLSTNLYSNQPQHF
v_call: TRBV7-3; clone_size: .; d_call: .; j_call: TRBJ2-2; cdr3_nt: TGTGCCAGCAGCTTAGGGGCGTCCGGGGAGCTGTTTTTT; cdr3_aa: CASSLGASGELFF
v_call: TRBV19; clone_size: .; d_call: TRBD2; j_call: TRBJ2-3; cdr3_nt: TGTGCCAGTAGTATGGCTAGCGGGAGGATAGATACGCAGTATTTT; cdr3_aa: CASSMASGRIDTQYF
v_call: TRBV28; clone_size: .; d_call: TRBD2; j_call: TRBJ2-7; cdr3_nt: TGTGCCAGCAGTGAAATGGGTGGCGGGAGGAACTACGAGCAGTACTTC; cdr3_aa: CASSEMGGGRNYEQYF
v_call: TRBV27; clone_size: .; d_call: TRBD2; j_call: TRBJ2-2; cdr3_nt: TGTGCCAGCAGTTTATCCCAGACTAGCGGGAAAGGCACCGGGGAGCTGTTTTTT; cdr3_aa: CASSLSQTSGKGTGELFF
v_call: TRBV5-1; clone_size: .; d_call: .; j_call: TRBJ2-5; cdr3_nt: TGCGCCAGCAGCGGCGGGCCCCAAGAGACCCAGTACTTC; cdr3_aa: CASSGGPQETQYF
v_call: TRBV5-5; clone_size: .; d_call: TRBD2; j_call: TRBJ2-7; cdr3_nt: TGTGCCAGCAGCCCAGGGGCTAGCGGGCTCCTCTACGAGCAGTACTTC; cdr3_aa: CASSPGASGLLYEQYF
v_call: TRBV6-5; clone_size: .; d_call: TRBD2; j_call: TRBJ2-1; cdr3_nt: TGTGCCAGCAGTTTTCAGGGAGGGAATGAGCAGTTCTTC; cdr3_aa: CASSFQGGNEQFF
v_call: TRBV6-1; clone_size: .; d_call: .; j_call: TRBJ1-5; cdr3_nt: TGTGCCAGCAGACGCAACGGCAGGGTCCATCAGCCCCAGCATTTT; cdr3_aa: CASRRNGRVHQPQHF
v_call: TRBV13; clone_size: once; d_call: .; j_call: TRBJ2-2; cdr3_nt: TGTGCCAGCAGCCGCACCGGGGAGCTGTTTTTT; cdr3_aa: CASSRTGELFF